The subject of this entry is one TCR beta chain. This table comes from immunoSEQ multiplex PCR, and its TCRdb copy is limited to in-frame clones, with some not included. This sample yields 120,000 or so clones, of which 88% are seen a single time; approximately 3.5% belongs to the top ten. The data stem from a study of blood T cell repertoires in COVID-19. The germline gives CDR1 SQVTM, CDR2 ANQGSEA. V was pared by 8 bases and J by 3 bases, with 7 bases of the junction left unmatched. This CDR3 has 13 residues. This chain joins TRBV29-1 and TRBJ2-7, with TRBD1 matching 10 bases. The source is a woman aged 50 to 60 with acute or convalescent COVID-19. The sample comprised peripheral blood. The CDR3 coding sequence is TGCAGCTATGAAAGGACAGGGGGCTACGAGCAGTACTTC. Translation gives CSYERTGGYEQYF.